These 17 T cell receptor beta chains came from one sample sequenced in a study of blood T cell repertoires in COVID-19. TCRdb keeps only in-frame clones here, not all; method: immunoSEQ multiplex PCR. The data hold about 430,000 clones, with about 88% observed a single time. The specimen sequenced was PBMCs or T cells enriched from blood (not recorded which). All receptors come from a woman younger than 30 who had been exposed to COVID-19.

To note about this clone: At one of its ends the junction is not consistent with the germline gene, which may arise from a read error. V and J are TRBV6-5 and TRBJ1-2; D not certain. The CDR3 loop spans 14 amino acids. Germline assignment: CDR1 MNHEY and CDR2 SVGAGI. The CDR3 coding sequence is TGCGCCAGCTCCCCGGTGGGAGGGATCTATGGCTACACCTTC. Translating it yields CASSPVGGIYGYTF.

The V gene is TRBV24-1, the J gene TRBJ2-3, with TRBD2 identical over 11 bases. The CDR3 sequence is 18 residues long. J lost 1 base, V lost 1 base, and 6 bases had no gene match. In germline, CDR1 is KGHDR, CDR2 SFDVKD. CDR3 nucleotide sequence: TGTGCCACCAGTGATTTACGGACACTAGCGGGGGGCACAGATACGCAGTATTTT. It specifies CATSDLRTLAGGTDTQYF.

CDR3 in DNA: TGTGCCAGCAGCTCCCATTCGTCGGGGAACCACAATGAGCAGTTCTTC. It encodes CASSSHSSGNHNEQFF. The chain couples TRBV7-9 to TRBJ2-1, with D tentatively TRBD2 (5 bases). V was shortened by 4 bases and J by 5 bases, with 18 bases between the two germline ends. Germline loops: CDR1 SEHNR, CDR2 FQNEAQ (reference sequence). The CDR3 length is 16 residues.

The gene calls are TRBV29-1 and TRBJ2-5; D perhaps matches TRBD2 (6 bases). The CDR3 runs 13 residues. V lost 6 bases and J lost 5, with 16 bases in between. Germline loops: CDR1 SQVTM, CDR2 ANQGSEA. The CDR3 region is CSVGDSWAETQYF. The CDR3 DNA follows: TGCAGCGTGGGGGACTCCTGGGCGGAGACCCAGTACTTC.

A single count supports this clone. The rearrangement joins TRBV4-2 to TRBJ2-7, with a tentative D call TRBD1 (6 bases). Germline V gene lookup returns CDR1 LGHNA and CDR2 YNFKEQ. The germline V and J ends were trimmed by 1 base and 3 bases, with 7 bases remaining between them. The CDR3 totals 13 residues. The CDR3 DNA reads as TGTGCCAGCAGCCAAGCACAGGGCTACGAGCAGTACTTC. Its protein is CASSQAQGYEQYF.

This clone was found a few times. The CDR3 is CASSQDYGRGFSNQPQHF. DNA for the CDR3: TGCGCCAGCAGCCAAGATTACGGGAGGGGCTTTAGCAATCAGCCCCAGCATTTT. The chain employs TRBV4-3 and TRBJ1-5, with a weak D call TRBD1 (5 bases). The CDR3 extends over 18 amino acids. The V gene lost 0 bases and the J gene lost 0 bases, with 15 bases spanning the gap. Germline-derived CDR1 and CDR2 are LGHNA and YSLEER.

J is TRBJ2-5 and V is TRBV5-1; TRBD2 agrees at 8 bases. The length of the CDR3 is 17 residues. The germline gives CDR1 SGHRS, CDR2 YFSETQ. V lost 0 bases and J lost 5; bases outside the gene matches: 12. CDR3 residues: CASSLEAPGTSMETQYF. The CDR3 coding sequence is TGCGCCAGCAGCTTGGAGGCCCCCGGGACTAGTATGGAGACCCAGTACTTC.

Concerning this clone: A read error may produce the germline difference seen at one junction end. The chain joins TRBV7-7 to TRBJ1-6, with a tentative D call TRBD1 (5 bases). The CDR3 runs to 17 residues. CDR1 SSHAT and CDR2 FNYEAQ come from the germline V gene (reference sequence). CDR3 sequence reads: CASSLAPTGSYNSPLHF. CDR3 sequence (DNA): TGTGCTAGCAGCTTAGCCCCAACAGGTTCCTATAATTCACCCCTCCACTTT.

The chain carries TRBV3-1 (or the pseudogene TRBV3-2) and TRBJ2-2; the match to TRBD1 covers 8 bases. Germline trimming cut 0 bases from V and 7 bases from J; bases unmatched to any gene: 10. The germline V gene has CDR1 LGHDT and CDR2 YNNKEL (reference sequence). The CDR3 contains 17 residues. As DNA, the CDR3 is TGTGCCAGCAGCCAAGAGGTGACAGGGGTTCATATCGGGGAGCTGTTTTTT. Its protein is CASSQEVTGVHIGELFF.

This clone was counted a single time. This chain uses TRBV11-3 with TRBJ2-1; D uncertain. With 0 bases removed from V and 6 bases from J, the gap between germline ends came to 9 bases. Germline CDR1 reads SGHNT; CDR2 reads YENEEA. CDR3 length equals 14 residues. CDR3 in DNA: TGTGCCAGCAGCTTAGATCTCCAGCGCAATGAGCAGTTCTTC. This encodes CASSLDLQRNEQFF.

The chain has TRBV29-1 and TRBJ2-5, with 7 nucleotides matching TRBD2. CDR3 length: 13 amino acids. Germline CDR1 reads SQVTM; CDR2 reads ANQGSEA. V lost 7 bases and J lost 4; bases outside the gene matches: 9. The CDR3 sequence: CSARGGQRETQYF. Written as DNA, the CDR3 is TGCAGCGCCCGGGGAGGGCAGAGAGAGACCCAGTACTTC.

This chain connects TRBV27 to TRBJ1-2, with 8 bases aligning to TRBD1. The CDR3 has 14 residues. Trimming took 5 bases from V and 4 from J; bases not matched to a gene: 6. Germline V gene sequence: CDR1 MNHEY, CDR2 SMNVEV (reference sequence). The CDR3 sequence: CASSPGGAVYGYTF. CDR3 sequence (DNA): TGTGCCAGCAGTCCAGGGGGCGCGGTCTATGGCTACACCTTC.

This chain links TRBV7-2 with TRBJ2-5; 9 nucleotides match TRBD1. The J segment lost 5 bases and the V segment lost 0 bases, leaving 10 bases of the junction unmatched. CDR3 length: 17 residues. Germline CDR1 is SGHTA and CDR2 is FQGNSA. The CDR3 loop reads CASSLAGTGLARETQYF. CDR3 sequence (DNA): TGTGCCAGCAGCTTAGCGGGGACAGGGCTAGCCCGGGAGACCCAGTACTTC.

This clone appeared a few times. The V gene is TRBV6-5, the J gene TRBJ1-2; TRBD1 might be the D (6 bases). Germline V gene sequence: CDR1 MNHEY, CDR2 SVGAGI. The V gene lost 6 bases and the J gene lost 8 bases, with 19 bases spanning the gap. The CDR3 runs 14 residues. CDR3 sequence: CASRRTAPEYGYTF. CDR3 bases: TGTGCCAGCAGGAGGACAGCACCAGAGTACGGCTACACCTTC.

This clone was seen more than once but under ten times. This chain joins TRBV6-5 and TRBJ1-3; the D gene is possibly TRBD1 (6 bases). The V and J ends lost 5 bases and 1 base respectively, with 12 bases between them. CDR1 and CDR2 (germline): MNHEY, SVGAGI. The CDR3 is made up of 15 amino acids. CDR3 nucleotide sequence: TGTGCCAGCAGTCAACAGGGTTCGTCTGGAAACACCATATATTTT. This gives the protein CASSQQGSSGNTIYF.

The J gene is TRBJ1-6, the V gene TRBV6-1; 8 positions match TRBD1. Germline V gene data show CDR1 as MNHNS and CDR2 as SASEGT. This CDR3 contains 15 residues. V lost 0 bases, J lost 7 bases, and 2 bases stayed unmatched. CDR3 nucleotide sequence: TGTGCCAGCAGTGAAGCTTCAGGGGGCAATTCACCCCTCCACTTT. Translation: CASSEASGGNSPLHF.

Notes on this clone: This specimen includes other DNA sequences encoding the same CDR3. The chain has TRBV19 and TRBJ1-6, with D hard to call. V was pared by 6 bases and J by 7 bases, with 10 bases between. This CDR3 contains 13 residues. From germline, CDR1 is LNHDA and CDR2 SQIVND (reference sequence). The CDR3 DNA reads TGTGCCAGTAGCCGTCGAGGGAATTCACCCCTCCACTTT. It translates to CASSRRGNSPLHF. The full variable domain, its missing parts supplied by reference TRBV19 and TRBJ1-6, is DGGITQSPKYLFRKEGQNVTLSCEQNLNHDAMYWYRQDPGQGLRLIYYSQIVNDFQKGDIAEGYSVSREKKESFPLTVTSAQKNPTAFYLCASSRRGNSPLHFGNGTRLTVT.